The source of this TCR beta chain is a study of early T cells in non-severe SARS-CoV-2 infection. Study-level information: The study sequenced bulk RNA from unsorted whole blood, with chains unpaired.

Study-level findings and limits: There was a bias toward anti-spike CD8 responses in VDJdb matching, which missed private and CD4 specificities.

Researchers tagged individual cDNA molecules with unique molecular identifiers. One entry per CDR3 protein results from TCRdb running MiXCR on the 5' RACE reads. The sample contains around 37,000 distinct CDR3 sequences, 9% of which appear only once. CDR1 and CDR2 (germline): DFQATT, SNEGSKA (reference sequence). Trimming removed 4 bases from V and 4 bases from J; junction bases left unmatched: 5. The CDR3 has 13 amino acids. This clonotype occurred many times. Its specificity is unknown. This TCR was recovered from an adult who was a healthcare worker with PCR-confirmed SARS-CoV-2 infection or an uninfected control (not recorded which). The chain couples TRBV20-1 to TRBJ2-5; 8 positions agree with TRBD1. Source material: whole blood. The CDR3 DNA follows: TGCAGTGCTACCGGGACAGGCCCAGAGACCCAGTACTTC. The encoded protein is CSATGTGPETQYF.